Listed here are 13 T cell receptor beta chains from one sample, sequenced in a study of cytomegalovirus exposure and HLA in healthy donors (dated by TCRdb to about 2017). Libraries were prepared through the immunoSEQ multiplex PCR assay. The multiplex PCR relied on a mix of 60 forward primers for TCR Vbeta segments and 13 reverse primers for TCR Jbeta segments. Entries here come from immuneACCESS through TCRdb and include only in-frame sequences with V and J called. Some clones fail to appear in such tables; in the studies checked, an unresolved V gene covers under half of the shortfall, and the cause of the remainder is unknown. For this sample there are about 150,000 clones; approximately 70% appear just once. The top ten constitute about 2.2% of the sample. The source material was PBMCs. These receptors were collected from a woman aged 60 to 75 in good health and CMV-seropositive.

The rearrangement uses TRBV28 and TRBJ2-7, with TRBD2 identical over 10 bases. This CDR3 spans 15 amino acids. Trimming cost V 7 bases and J 7 bases; bases outside gene matches: 13. Germline CDR1 MDHEN, CDR2 SYDVKM. The CDR3 sequence is CASTIEPSGRFEQYF. The CDR3 nucleotides read TGTGCCAGCACCATAGAACCTAGCGGGAGATTTGAGCAGTACTTC.

Comment on this clone: The identical CDR3 is also encoded by other nucleotide sequences in the sample. This chain joins TRBV15 and TRBJ2-3; D gene uncertain. The CDR3 extends over 13 amino acids. Trimming took 0 bases from V and 5 from J, leaving 6 bases between them. CDR1 and CDR2 from the germline V gene are LNHNV and YYDKDF (reference sequence). The CDR3 DNA sequence: TGTGCCACCAGCAGAGATCTGCGAGATACGCAGTATTTT. Translation: CATSRDLRDTQYF. The complete variable domain, with remaining parts taken from reference TRBV15 and TRBJ2-3, reads DAMVIQNPRYQVTQFGKPVTLSCSQTLNHNVMYWYQQKSSQAPKLLFHYYDKDFNNEADTPDNFQSRRPNTSFCFLDIRSPGLGDTAMYLCATSRDLRDTQYFGPGTRLTVL.

The genes are TRBV5-1 and TRBJ2-5; D perhaps matches TRBD2 (7 bases). Germline V gives CDR1 SGHRS, CDR2 YFSETQ. The CDR3 extends over 15 amino acids. V lost 4 bases, J lost 1 base, and 14 bases lay in between. The CDR3 DNA sequence: TGCGCCAGCAGCCCCGGGGGGCCTAGCCAAGAGACCCAGTACTTC. It codes for CASSPGGPSQETQYF.

V gene TRBV2 combines with J gene TRBJ1-5; unclear D gene. Germline loops: CDR1 SNHLY, CDR2 FYNNEI. The CDR3 consists of 12 residues. V lost 6 bases and J lost 6, with 9 bases in between. In DNA, the CDR3 is TGTGCCAGCAGCCTAGAGATTCAGCCCCAGCATTTT. It specifies CASSLEIQPQHF.

CDR3 bases: TGCGCCAGCAGCCCCACTCAGGCGAGCCTAGAAGCTTTCTTT. Translation gives CASSPTQASLEAFF. The V and J genes are TRBV5-1 and TRBJ1-1; D call uncertain. Trimming took 4 bases from V and 8 from J, leaving 18 bases between them. The germline V gene encodes CDR1 SGHRS and CDR2 YFSETQ. The CDR3 totals 14 residues.

The chain couples TRBV4-1 to TRBJ2-1, with TRBD1 identical over 8 bases. In germline, CDR1 is MGHRA, CDR2 YSYEKL. The CDR3 totals 15 residues. Trimming removed 0 bases from V and 9 bases from J; junction bases left unmatched: 7. The CDR3, as DNA: TGCGCCAGCAGCCAAGATCGCAGGGGGCAGGGTGAGCAGTTCTTC. Amino acids: CASSQDRRGQGEQFF.

The chain combines TRBV2 with TRBJ2-1; 10 bases match TRBD1. The trim removed 6 bases at V and 0 bases at J, leaving 2 bases unmatched. The CDR3 sequence is 15 residues long. The germline CDR1 and CDR2 sequences are SNHLY and FYNNEI. Written as DNA, the CDR3 is TGTGCCAGCAGCCGGGACAGGGGCTCCTACAATGAGCAGTTCTTC. Translation: CASSRDRGSYNEQFF. Complete variable domain (other parts from reference TRBV2 and TRBJ2-1): EPEVTQTPSHQVTQMGQEVILRCVPISNHLYFYWYRQILGQKVEFLVSFYNNEISEKSEIFDDQFSVERPDGSNFTLKIRSTKLEDSAMYFCASSRDRGSYNEQFFGPGTRLTVL.

The gene calls are TRBV4-1 and TRBJ2-7, with TRBD1 matching 7 bases. Germline V gene lookup returns CDR1 MGHRA and CDR2 YSYEKL. The V gene end was trimmed by 4 bases and the J gene end by 1 base; junction bases not matched to a gene: 7. The CDR3 runs to 15 residues. The CDR3 DNA reads TGCGCCAGCAGCCGAGGACCGGGACAGTCCTACGAGCAGTACTTC. Translating gives CASSRGPGQSYEQYF.

The chain carries TRBV19 and TRBJ2-1; D is undetermined. Trimming took 6 bases from V and 2 from J, leaving 8 bases between them. Germline lookup yields CDR1 LNHDA and CDR2 SQIVND (reference sequence). The CDR3 length is 13 residues. The CDR3: CASRTHPYNEQFF. The CDR3 nucleotides read TGTGCCAGTAGGACACACCCCTACAATGAGCAGTTCTTC.

There are a few counts of this clone. The CDR3 here is CASSLSGSPNEQFF. Written as DNA, the CDR3 is TGCGCCAGCAGCTTGAGCGGAAGTCCTAATGAGCAGTTCTTC. This rearrangement joins TRBV5-1 to TRBJ2-1, with D tentatively TRBD2 (5 bases). The CDR3 totals 14 residues. CDR1 and CDR2 from the germline V gene are SGHRS and YFSETQ. The V end lost 1 base, the J end lost 7 bases, and 12 bases lay between the germline ends.

The chain has TRBV27 and TRBJ2-1, with D possibly being TRBD2 (5 bases). Deletions cut 1 base from V and 8 bases from J, with 9 bases between. The germline gives CDR1 MNHEY, CDR2 SMNVEV (reference sequence). The CDR3 runs to 13 residues. CDR3 in amino acids: CASSLYGADEQFF. The CDR3 DNA follows: TGTGCCAGCAGTTTATACGGAGCGGATGAGCAGTTCTTC.

The chain links TRBV6-1 to TRBJ1-4; D is undetermined. The length of the CDR3 is 10 residues. The V end was cut by 7 bases, the J end by 8 bases, with 5 bases between. Germline V gives CDR1 MNHNS, CDR2 SASEGT. CDR3 residues: CASMEEKLFF. Written as DNA, the CDR3 is TGTGCCAGCATGGAGGAAAAACTGTTTTTT.

The chain carries TRBV2 and TRBJ2-1, with D maybe TRBD1 (6 bases). This CDR3 is built from 15 residues. Between the trimmed V and J ends, which lost 7 bases and 7 bases, there was a span of 20 bases. CDR1 is SNHLY and CDR2 is FYNNEI in the germline V gene. The chain's CDR3 is CASTEDRPVGNEQFF. DNA for the CDR3: TGTGCCAGCACCGAAGACAGGCCGGTCGGGAATGAGCAGTTCTTC.